The sequence of this T cell receptor (beta chain) was determined in a study of blood T cell repertoires in COVID-19. This CDR3 contains 16 residues. In germline, CDR1 is SGHDT, CDR2 YYEEEE. V was pared by 3 bases and J by 5 bases, with 13 bases of the junction left unmatched. TCRdb's copy holds only in-frame clones and misses some; the assay was immunoSEQ multiplex PCR. The data show approximately 62,000 clones, with about 87% seen just once and around 7.7% held by the top ten. The chain carries TRBV5-6 and TRBJ1-1; 7 positions match TRBD1. The specimen sequenced was peripheral blood. This receptor was identified in a human donor with active COVID-19. The donor label of this sample is uncertain. The CDR3, as DNA: TGTGCCAGCAGCTCCATAGGCAGGGGGATACGTACTGAAGCTTTCTTT. This sequence encodes CASSSIGRGIRTEAFF.